This TCR beta chain is drawn from a study of T-cell memory formation after mild COVID-19. A single record per CDR3 protein comes from TCRdb applying MiXCR to the 5' RACE reads. The sample yields some 340,000 distinct CDR3 sequences, 10% to 15% seen once. The V and J ends lost 3 bases and 0 bases, in that order; junction bases with no gene match: 7. Germline CDR1 and CDR2: LGHNA and YSLEER. CDR3 length equals 16 residues. The sequencing sample was made of PBMCs or a T cell subset sorted from them (not recorded which). The V call is TRBV4-3, the J call TRBJ2-7; 8 nucleotides agree with TRBD2. The source of this sequence is a man between 18 and 35 years old who had mild COVID-19 (a few samples of this study predate the infection). Cell type and time point are not known. Here the CDR3 reads CASSQGVAGSSYEQYF. CDR3 DNA: TGCGCCAGCAGCCAGGGCGTAGCGGGGTCCTCCTACGAGCAGTACTTC.